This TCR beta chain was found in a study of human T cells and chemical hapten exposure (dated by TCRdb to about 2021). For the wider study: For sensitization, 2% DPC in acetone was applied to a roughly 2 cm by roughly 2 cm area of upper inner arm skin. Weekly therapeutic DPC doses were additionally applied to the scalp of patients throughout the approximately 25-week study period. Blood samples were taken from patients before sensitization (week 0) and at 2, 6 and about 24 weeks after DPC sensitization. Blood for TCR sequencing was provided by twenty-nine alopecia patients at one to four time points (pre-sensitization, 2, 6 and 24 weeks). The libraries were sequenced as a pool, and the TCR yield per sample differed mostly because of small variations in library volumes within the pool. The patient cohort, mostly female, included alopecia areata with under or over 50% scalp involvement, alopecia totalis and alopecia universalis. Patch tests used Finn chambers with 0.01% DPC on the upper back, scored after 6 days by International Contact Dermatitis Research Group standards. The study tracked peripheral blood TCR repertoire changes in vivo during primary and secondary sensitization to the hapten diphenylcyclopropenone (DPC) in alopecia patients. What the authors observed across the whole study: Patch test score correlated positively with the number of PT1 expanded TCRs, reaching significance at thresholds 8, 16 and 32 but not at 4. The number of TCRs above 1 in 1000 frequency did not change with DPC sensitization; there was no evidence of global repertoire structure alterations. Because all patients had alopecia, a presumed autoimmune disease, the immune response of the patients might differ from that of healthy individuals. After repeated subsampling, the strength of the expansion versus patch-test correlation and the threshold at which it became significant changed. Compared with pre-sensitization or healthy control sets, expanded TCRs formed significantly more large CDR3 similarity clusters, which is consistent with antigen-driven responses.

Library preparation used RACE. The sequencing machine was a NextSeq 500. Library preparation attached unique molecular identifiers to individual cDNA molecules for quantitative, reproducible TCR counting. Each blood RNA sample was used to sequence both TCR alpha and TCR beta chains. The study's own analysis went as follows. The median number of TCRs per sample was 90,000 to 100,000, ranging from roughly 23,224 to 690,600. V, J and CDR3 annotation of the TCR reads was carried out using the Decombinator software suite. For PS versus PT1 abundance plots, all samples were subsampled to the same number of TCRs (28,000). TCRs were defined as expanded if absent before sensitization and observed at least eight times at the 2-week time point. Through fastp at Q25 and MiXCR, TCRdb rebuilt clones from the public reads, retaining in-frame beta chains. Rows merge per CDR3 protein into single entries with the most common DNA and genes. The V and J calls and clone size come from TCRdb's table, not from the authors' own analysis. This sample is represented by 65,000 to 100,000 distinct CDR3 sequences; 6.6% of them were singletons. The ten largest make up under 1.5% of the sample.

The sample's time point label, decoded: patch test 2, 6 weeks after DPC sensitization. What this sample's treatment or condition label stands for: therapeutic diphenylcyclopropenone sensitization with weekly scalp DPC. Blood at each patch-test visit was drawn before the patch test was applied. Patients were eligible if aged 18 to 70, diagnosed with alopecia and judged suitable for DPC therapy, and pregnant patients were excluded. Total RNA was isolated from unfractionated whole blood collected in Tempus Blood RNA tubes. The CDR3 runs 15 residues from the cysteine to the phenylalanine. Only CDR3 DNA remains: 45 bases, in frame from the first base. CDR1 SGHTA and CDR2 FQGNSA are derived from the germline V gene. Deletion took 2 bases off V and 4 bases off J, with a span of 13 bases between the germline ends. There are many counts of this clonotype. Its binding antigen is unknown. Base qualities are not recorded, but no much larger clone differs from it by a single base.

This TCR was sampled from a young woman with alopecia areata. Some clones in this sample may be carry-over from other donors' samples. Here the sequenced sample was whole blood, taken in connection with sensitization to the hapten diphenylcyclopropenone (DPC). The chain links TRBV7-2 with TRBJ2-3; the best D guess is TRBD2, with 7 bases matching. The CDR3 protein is CASSLYRGAADTQYF. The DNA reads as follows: TGTGCCAGCAGCTTATATCGGGGGGCCGCAGATACGCAGTATTTT.